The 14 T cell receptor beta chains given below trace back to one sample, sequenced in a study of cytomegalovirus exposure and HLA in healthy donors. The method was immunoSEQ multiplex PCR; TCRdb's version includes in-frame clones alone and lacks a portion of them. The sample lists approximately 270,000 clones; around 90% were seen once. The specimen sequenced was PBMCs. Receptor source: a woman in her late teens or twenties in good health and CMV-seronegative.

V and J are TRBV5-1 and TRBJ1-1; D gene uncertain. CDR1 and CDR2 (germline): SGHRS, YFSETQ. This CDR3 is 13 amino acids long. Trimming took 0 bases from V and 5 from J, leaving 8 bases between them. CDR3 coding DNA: TGCGCCAGCAGCTTGGTAGAGAGGACTGAAGCTTTCTTT. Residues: CASSLVERTEAFF. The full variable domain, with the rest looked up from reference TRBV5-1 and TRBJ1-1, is KAGVTQTPRYLIKTRGQQVTLSCSPISGHRSVSWYQQTPGQGLQFLFEYFSETQRNKGNFPGRFSGRQFSNSRSEMNVSTLELGDSALYLCASSLVERTEAFFGQGTRLTVV.

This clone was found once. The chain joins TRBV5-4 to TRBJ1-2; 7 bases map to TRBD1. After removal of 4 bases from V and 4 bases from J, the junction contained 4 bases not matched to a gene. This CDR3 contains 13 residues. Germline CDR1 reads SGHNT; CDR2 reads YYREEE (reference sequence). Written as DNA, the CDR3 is TGTGCCAGCAGCCAGACAGGGACCTATGGCTACACCTTC. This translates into CASSQTGTYGYTF.

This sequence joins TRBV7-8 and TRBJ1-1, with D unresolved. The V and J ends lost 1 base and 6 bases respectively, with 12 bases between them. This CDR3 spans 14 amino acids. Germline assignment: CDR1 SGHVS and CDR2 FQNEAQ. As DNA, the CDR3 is TGTGCCAGCAGCTTAGTTGATCATGGCTCTGAAGCTTTCTTT. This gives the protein CASSLVDHGSEAFF.

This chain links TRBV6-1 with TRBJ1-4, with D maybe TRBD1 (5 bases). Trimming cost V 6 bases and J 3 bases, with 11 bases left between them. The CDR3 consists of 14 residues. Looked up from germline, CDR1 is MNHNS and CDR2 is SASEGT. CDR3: CASRAQASNEKLFF. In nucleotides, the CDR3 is TGTGCCAGCAGGGCACAGGCCTCTAATGAAAAACTGTTTTTT.

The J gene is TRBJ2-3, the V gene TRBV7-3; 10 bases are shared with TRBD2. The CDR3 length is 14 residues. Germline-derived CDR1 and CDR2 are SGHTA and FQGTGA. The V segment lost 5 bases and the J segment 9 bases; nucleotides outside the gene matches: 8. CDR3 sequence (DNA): TGTGCCAGCAGCCGGACTAGCGGTTGGGAAACGCAGTATTTT. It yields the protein CASSRTSGWETQYF.

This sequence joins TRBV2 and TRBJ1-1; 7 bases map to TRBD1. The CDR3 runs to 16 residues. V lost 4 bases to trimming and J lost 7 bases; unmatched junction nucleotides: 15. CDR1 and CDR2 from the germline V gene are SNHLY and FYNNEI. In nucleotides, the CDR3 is TGTGCCAGCAGTGCCGGACAGGTCACAGCAAGGGTTGAAGCTTTCTTT. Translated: CASSAGQVTARVEAFF.

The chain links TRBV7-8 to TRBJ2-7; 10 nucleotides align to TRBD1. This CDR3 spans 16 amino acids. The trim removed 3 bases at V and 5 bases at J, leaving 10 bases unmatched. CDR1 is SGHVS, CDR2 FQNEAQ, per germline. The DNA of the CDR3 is TGTGCCAGCAGCTTCCCATCGGGGACAGGGGTGGACGAGCAGTACTTC. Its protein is CASSFPSGTGVDEQYF.

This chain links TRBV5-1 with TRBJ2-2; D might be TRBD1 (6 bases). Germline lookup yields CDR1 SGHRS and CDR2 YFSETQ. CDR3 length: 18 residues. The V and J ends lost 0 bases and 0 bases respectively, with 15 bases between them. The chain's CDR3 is CASSLDDRSPTNTGELFF. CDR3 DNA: TGCGCCAGCAGCTTGGATGACAGGTCCCCAACGAACACCGGGGAGCTGTTTTTT. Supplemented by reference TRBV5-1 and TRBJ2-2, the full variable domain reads KAGVTQTPRYLIKTRGQQVTLSCSPISGHRSVSWYQQTPGQGLQFLFEYFSETQRNKGNFPGRFSGRQFSNSRSEMNVSTLELGDSALYLCASSLDDRSPTNTGELFFGEGSRLTVL.

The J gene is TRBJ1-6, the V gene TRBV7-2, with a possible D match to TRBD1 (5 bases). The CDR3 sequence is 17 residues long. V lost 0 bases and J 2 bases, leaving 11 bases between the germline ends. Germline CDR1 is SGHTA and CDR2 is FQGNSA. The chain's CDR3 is CASSLARGQPYNSPLHF. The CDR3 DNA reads TGTGCCAGCAGCTTAGCTAGGGGCCAGCCCTATAATTCACCCCTCCACTTT. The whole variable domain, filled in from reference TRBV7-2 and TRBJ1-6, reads GAGVSQSPSNKVTEKGKDVELRCDPISGHTALYWYRQSLGQGLEFLIYFQGNSAPDKSGLPSDRFSAERTGGSVSTLTIQRTQQEDSAVYLCASSLARGQPYNSPLHFGNGTRLTVT.

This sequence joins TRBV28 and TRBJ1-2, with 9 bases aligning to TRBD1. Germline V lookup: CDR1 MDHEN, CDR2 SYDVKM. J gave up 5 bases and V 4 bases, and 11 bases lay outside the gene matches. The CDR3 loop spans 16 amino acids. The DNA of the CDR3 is TGTGCCAGCAGTTCCCCGGGACAGGGCTCCTCTTATGGCTACACCTTC. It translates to CASSSPGQGSSYGYTF.

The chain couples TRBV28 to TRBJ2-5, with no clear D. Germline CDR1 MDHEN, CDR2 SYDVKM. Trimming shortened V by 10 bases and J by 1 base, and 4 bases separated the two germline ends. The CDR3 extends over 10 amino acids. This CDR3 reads CATVQETQYF. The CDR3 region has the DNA TGTGCCACCGTCCAAGAGACCCAGTACTTC.

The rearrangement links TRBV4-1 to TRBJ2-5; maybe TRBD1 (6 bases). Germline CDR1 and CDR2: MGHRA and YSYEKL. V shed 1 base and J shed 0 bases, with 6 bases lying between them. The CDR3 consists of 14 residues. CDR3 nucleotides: TGCGCCAGCAGCCAAGGACAGGACCAAGAGACCCAGTACTTC. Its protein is CASSQGQDQETQYF.

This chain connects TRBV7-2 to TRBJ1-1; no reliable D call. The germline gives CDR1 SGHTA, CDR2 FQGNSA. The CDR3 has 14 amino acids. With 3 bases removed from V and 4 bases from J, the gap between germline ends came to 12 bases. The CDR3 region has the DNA TGTGCCAGCAGCTTCGGAGGGTCGGCCACTGAAGCTTTCTTT. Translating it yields CASSFGGSATEAFF.

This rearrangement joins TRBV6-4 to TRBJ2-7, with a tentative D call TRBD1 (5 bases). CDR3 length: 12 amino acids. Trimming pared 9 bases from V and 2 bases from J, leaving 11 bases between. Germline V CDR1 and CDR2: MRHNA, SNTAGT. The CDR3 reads CASPDKTYEQYV. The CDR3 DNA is TGTGCCAGTCCGGACAAGACCTACGAGCAGTACGTC.